The rows below give T cell receptor beta chains drawn from one sample of a study of blood T cell repertoires in COVID-19. Libraries were prepared by immunoSEQ multiplex PCR; TCRdb keeps only in-frame clonotypes and omits some of them. The table has 200,000 or so clones, roughly nine tenths seen once. The specimen sequenced was peripheral blood. These receptors were obtained from a man between 60 and 75 years old who had recovered from COVID-19. CDR3s include the opening cysteine and the closing phenylalanine or tryptophan. D genes are given only for firm matches. Clone size is shown for a subset of rows, as once, few, many or a class of expanded clone.

v_gene: TRBV5-1
abundance: NA
d_gene: TRBD2
j_gene: TRBJ2-1
CDR3aa: CASSPEFPGQKASGGARNNEQFF
CDR3nt: TGCGCCAGCAGCCCCGAGTTCCCGGGACAGAAAGCTAGCGGGGGGGCGAGGAACAATGAGCAGTTCTTC

v_gene: TRBV2
abundance: NA
d_gene: TRBD1
j_gene: TRBJ1-1
CDR3aa: CASSYRGLNTEAFF
CDR3nt: TGTGCCAGCAGTTACAGGGGTTTGAACACTGAAGCTTTCTTT

v_gene: TRBV30
abundance: NA
d_gene: NA
j_gene: TRBJ2-7
CDR3aa: CAWSDGSSYEQYF
CDR3nt: TGTGCCTGGAGTGACGGTTCATCCTACGAGCAGTACTTC

v_gene: TRBV9
abundance: NA
d_gene: NA
j_gene: TRBJ1-1
CDR3aa: CASSPISRNTEAFF
CDR3nt: TGTGCCAGCAGCCCGATCAGTCGGAACACTGAAGCTTTCTTT

v_gene: TRBV6-5
abundance: NA
d_gene: TRBD1
j_gene: TRBJ1-2
CDR3aa: CASSFRTGHARGYTF
CDR3nt: TGTGCCAGCAGTTTCCGGACAGGACACGCGCGGGGCTACACCTTC

v_gene: TRBV19
abundance: NA
d_gene: TRBD2
j_gene: TRBJ2-1
CDR3aa: CASTTGGRNALNEQFF
CDR3nt: TGTGCCAGTACCACTGGCGGGAGGAACGCTCTCAATGAGCAGTTCTTC

v_gene: TRBV30
abundance: NA
d_gene: TRBD1
j_gene: TRBJ1-5
CDR3aa: CAWSPFDRAGQPQHF
CDR3nt: TGTGCCTGGAGTCCTTTCGACAGGGCCGGACAGCCCCAGCATTTT

v_gene: TRBV9
abundance: NA
d_gene: TRBD1
j_gene: TRBJ1-2
CDR3aa: CASSVATGAYGYTF
CDR3nt: TGTGCCAGCAGCGTAGCTACAGGGGCCTATGGCTACACCTTC

v_gene: TRBV9
abundance: NA
d_gene: NA
j_gene: TRBJ1-6
CDR3aa: CASSVGTENNSPLHF
CDR3nt: TGTGCCAGCAGCGTAGGAACAGAGAATAATTCACCCCTCCACTTT

v_gene: TRBV2
abundance: NA
d_gene: TRBD2
j_gene: TRBJ2-1
CDR3aa: CASRSGRHSYNEQFF
CDR3nt: TGTGCCAGCAGAAGCGGGAGGCACTCCTACAATGAGCAGTTCTTC

v_gene: TRBV6-5
abundance: NA
d_gene: NA
j_gene: TRBJ2-7
CDR3aa: CASSYTGQGSSYEQYF
CDR3nt: TGTGCCAGCAGTTACACGGGACAAGGGTCTTCCTACGAGCAGTACTTC

v_gene: TRBV5-5
abundance: NA
d_gene: TRBD1
j_gene: TRBJ2-7
CDR3aa: CASSLAAGQGRYEQYF
CDR3nt: TGTGCCAGCAGCTTGGCGGCGGGACAGGGCCGCTACGAGCAGTACTTC

v_gene: TRBV24-1
abundance: NA
d_gene: TRBD2
j_gene: TRBJ2-2
CDR3aa: CATSDKSGTSTGELFF
CDR3nt: TGTGCCACCAGTGACAAATCCGGGACTAGCACCGGGGAGCTGTTTTTT

v_gene: TRBV29-1
abundance: NA
d_gene: NA
j_gene: TRBJ2-2
CDR3aa: CSVQDSRVGAGELFF
CDR3nt: TGCAGCGTCCAAGACTCCCGAGTAGGGGCCGGGGAGCTGTTTTTT

v_gene: TRBV10-3
abundance: NA
d_gene: TRBD1
j_gene: TRBJ1-1
CDR3aa: CAISGQGSRAFF
CDR3nt: TGTGCCATCAGTGGACAGGGGAGCAGAGCTTTCTTT

v_gene: TRBV27
abundance: NA
d_gene: NA
j_gene: TRBJ1-5
CDR3aa: CASSPGTLSNQPQHF
CDR3nt: TGTGCCAGCAGTCCCGGGACACTTAGCAATCAGCCCCAGCATTTT

v_gene: TRBV12-3/TRBV12-4
abundance: NA
d_gene: NA
j_gene: TRBJ2-7
CDR3aa: CASSLGSDEQYF
CDR3nt: TGTGCCAGCAGTTTAGGGAGTGACGAGCAGTACTTC

v_gene: TRBV6-4
abundance: NA
d_gene: NA
j_gene: TRBJ1-2
CDR3aa: CASSAGGGYGYTF
CDR3nt: TGTGCCAGCAGTGCCGGGGGGGGCTATGGCTACACCTTC

v_gene: TRBV6-4
abundance: NA
d_gene: TRBD2
j_gene: TRBJ2-3
CDR3aa: CASSDLGGGGRDTQYF
CDR3nt: TGTGCCAGCAGTGACCTTGGCGGGGGGGGCCGGGATACGCAGTATTTT

v_gene: TRBV2
abundance: once
d_gene: TRBD1
j_gene: TRBJ1-5
CDR3aa: CASSAQGGGQPQHF
CDR3nt: TGTGCCAGCAGCGCACAGGGGGGAGGGCAGCCCCAGCATTTT

v_gene: TRBV27
abundance: NA
d_gene: TRBD1
j_gene: TRBJ1-4
CDR3aa: CASSLRGTVQGRNEKLFF
CDR3nt: TGTGCCAGCAGTTTAAGAGGGACAGTACAGGGCCGGAATGAAAAACTGTTTTTT

v_gene: TRBV3-1/TRBV3-2
abundance: once
d_gene: NA
j_gene: TRBJ1-5
CDR3aa: CASSRWASQPQHF
CDR3nt: TGTGCCAGCAGCCGATGGGCAAGTCAGCCCCAGCATTTT

v_gene: TRBV19
abundance: NA
d_gene: NA
j_gene: TRBJ1-4
CDR3aa: CASSIKRGINEKLFF
CDR3nt: TGTGCCAGTAGTATTAAAAGGGGAATTAATGAAAAACTGTTTTTT

v_gene: TRBV7-6
abundance: once
d_gene: TRBD1
j_gene: TRBJ2-2
CDR3aa: CASSPRQGVTGELFF
CDR3nt: TGTGCCAGCAGCCCAAGACAGGGAGTCACCGGGGAGCTGTTTTTT

v_gene: TRBV6-1
abundance: once
d_gene: NA
j_gene: TRBJ2-7
CDR3aa: CASSEERKPNYEQYF
CDR3nt: TGTGCCAGCAGTGAAGAGAGAAAGCCCAACTACGAGCAGTACTTC

v_gene: TRBV19
abundance: NA
d_gene: TRBD1
j_gene: TRBJ2-1
CDR3aa: CASSTQGAYNEQFF
CDR3nt: TGTGCCAGTAGTACCCAGGGGGCCTACAATGAGCAGTTCTTC

v_gene: TRBV5-4
abundance: NA
d_gene: TRBD1
j_gene: TRBJ2-1
CDR3aa: CASSSPGQGSNEQFF
CDR3nt: TGTGCCAGCAGCTCCCCAGGACAGGGGTCTAATGAGCAGTTCTTC

v_gene: TRBV15
abundance: NA
d_gene: NA
j_gene: TRBJ2-2
CDR3aa: CATSRQGPITGELFF
CDR3nt: TGTGCCACCAGCAGACAGGGCCCCATAACCGGGGAGCTGTTTTTT

v_gene: TRBV27
abundance: NA
d_gene: NA
j_gene: TRBJ1-2
CDR3aa: CASSFHLGGGYGYTF
CDR3nt: TGTGCCAGCAGTTTTCACCTCGGCGGCGGCTATGGCTACACCTTC

v_gene: TRBV28
abundance: NA
d_gene: TRBD1
j_gene: TRBJ1-5
CDR3aa: CASISGQGVPAQPQHF
CDR3nt: TGTGCCAGCATCTCCGGGCAGGGGGTCCCGGCTCAGCCCCAGCATTTT

v_gene: TRBV2
abundance: NA
d_gene: TRBD2
j_gene: TRBJ2-2
CDR3aa: CASSLQPLAGGAGELFF
CDR3nt: TGTGCCAGCAGTCTTCAGCCTCTAGCGGGAGGGGCCGGGGAGCTGTTTTTT

v_gene: TRBV7-2
abundance: NA
d_gene: NA
j_gene: TRBJ1-1
CDR3aa: CASSLQALTEAFF
CDR3nt: TGTGCCAGCAGCTTGCAGGCGCTAACTGAAGCTTTCTTT

v_gene: TRBV24-1
abundance: NA
d_gene: NA
j_gene: TRBJ1-5
CDR3aa: CATSRQGNQPQHF
CDR3nt: TGTGCCACCAGCAGACAGGGCAATCAGCCCCAGCATTTT

v_gene: TRBV19
abundance: NA
d_gene: NA
j_gene: TRBJ1-6
CDR3aa: CASSRRTEQRNSPLHF
CDR3nt: TGTGCCAGTAGTAGGAGGACAGAACAAAGGAATTCACCCCTCCACTTT

v_gene: TRBV4-1
abundance: NA
d_gene: TRBD2
j_gene: TRBJ2-7
CDR3aa: CASSQDAYGTSGRGTYEQYF
CDR3nt: TGCGCCAGCAGCCAAGATGCTTACGGGACTAGCGGGAGGGGCACCTACGAGCAGTACTTC

v_gene: TRBV3-1/TRBV3-2
abundance: NA
d_gene: NA
j_gene: TRBJ2-1
CDR3aa: CASSQGVAEYNEQFF
CDR3nt: TGTGCCAGCAGCCAAGGGGTAGCGGAGTACAATGAGCAGTTCTTC

v_gene: TRBV12-3/TRBV12-4
abundance: NA
d_gene: NA
j_gene: TRBJ2-2
CDR3aa: CASSSANTGELFF
CDR3nt: TGTGCCAGCAGTTCCGCGAACACCGGGGAGCTGTTTTTT

v_gene: TRBV6-5
abundance: once
d_gene: NA
j_gene: TRBJ1-2
CDR3aa: CASSYGQLGGYTF
CDR3nt: TGTGCCAGCAGCTACGGACAGCTAGGGGGCTACACCTTC

v_gene: TRBV18
abundance: NA
d_gene: TRBD1
j_gene: TRBJ2-6
CDR3aa: CASSEFTGVSGANVLTF
CDR3nt: TGTGCCAGCTCGGAATTTACAGGGGTCTCTGGGGCCAACGTCCTGACTTTC

v_gene: TRBV7-2
abundance: NA
d_gene: NA
j_gene: TRBJ2-7
CDR3aa: CASSRQGGGYEQYF
CDR3nt: TGTGCCAGCAGTCGACAGGGAGGAGGCTACGAGCAGTACTTC

v_gene: TRBV11-3
abundance: NA
d_gene: NA
j_gene: TRBJ2-5
CDR3aa: CASSLEIAAPRLRKYF
CDR3nt: TGTGCCAGCAGCTTAGAAATAGCAGCCCCTCGTTTACGAAAGTACTTC

v_gene: TRBV9
abundance: NA
d_gene: NA
j_gene: TRBJ2-1
CDR3aa: CASSYRQNREQFF
CDR3nt: TGTGCCAGCAGCTACAGACAGAATCGTGAGCAGTTCTTC

v_gene: TRBV12-3/TRBV12-4
abundance: NA
d_gene: NA
j_gene: TRBJ2-1
CDR3aa: CASSIQGREQFF
CDR3nt: TGTGCCAGCAGCATCCAGGGTAGGGAGCAGTTCTTC

v_gene: TRBV28
abundance: NA
d_gene: NA
j_gene: TRBJ1-1
CDR3aa: CASEHHTEAFF
CDR3nt: TGTGCCAGCGAACATCACACTGAAGCTTTCTTT

v_gene: TRBV19
abundance: NA
d_gene: NA
j_gene: TRBJ1-3
CDR3aa: CASNPLGADTIYF
CDR3nt: TGTGCCAGTAACCCTCTCGGTGCGGACACCATATATTTT

v_gene: TRBV6-5
abundance: NA
d_gene: NA
j_gene: TRBJ1-2
CDR3aa: CATLGGANYGYTF
CDR3nt: TGTGCCACCCTCGGGGGGGCGAACTATGGCTACACCTTC

v_gene: TRBV7-9
abundance: NA
d_gene: NA
j_gene: TRBJ1-2
CDR3aa: CASSLSRAGYTF
CDR3nt: TGTGCCAGCAGCTTAAGCAGGGCTGGCTACACCTTC